This T cell receptor (beta chain) stems from a study of identical twins. Unique molecular identifiers were present on the cDNA, and a universal primer site came from template switching. TCRdb ran MiXCR on the 5' RACE reads and lists one entry per CDR3 protein. The table has some 570,000 distinct CDR3 sequences, 20% to 25% seen once; the top ten hold around 0.48%. The V gene end was trimmed by 2 bases and the J gene end by 5 bases; junction bases not matched to a gene: 8. The CDR3 is 16 residues long. CDR1 is SGHTA and CDR2 is FQGNSA in the germline V gene. These data also formed part of another study, on yellow fever vaccine responses in identical twins.

The chain combines TRBV7-2 with TRBJ2-7; 11 bases are a match to TRBD1. The clonotype comes from a woman aged 18-29 years in good health. The sample comprised CD4+ T cells sorted from blood. The CDR3, as DNA: TGTGCCAGCAGCTTATTGGGGACAGGGGGTAGCGACGAGCAGTACGTC. Amino acid sequence: CASSLLGTGGSDEQYV.